This T cell receptor (beta chain) was captured in a study of blood T cell repertoires in COVID-19. This table comes from immunoSEQ multiplex PCR, and its TCRdb copy is limited to in-frame clones, with some not included. The data show about 160,000 clones, approximately 81% seen once. Sequenced material: PBMCs or T cells enriched from blood (not recorded which). This receptor was obtained from a woman in her thirties or forties with acute COVID-19.

The CDR3 DNA follows: TGTGCCAGCAGCGCTGGGAGGGGGTCGTTCTCTGGAAACACCATATATTTT. As protein: CASSAGRGSFSGNTIYF. The chain employs TRBV7-2 and TRBJ1-3; weak D call: TRBD1 (6 bases). The V end lost 5 bases, the J end lost 0 bases, and 17 bases lay between the germline ends. This CDR3 spans 17 amino acids. Germline V gene sequence: CDR1 SGHTA, CDR2 FQGNSA. The variable domain in full, with the rest retrieved from reference TRBV7-2 and TRBJ1-3, is GAGVSQSPSNKVTEKGKDVELRCDPISGHTALYWYRQSLGQGLEFLIYFQGNSAPDKSGLPSDRFSAERTGGSVSTLTIQRTQQEDSAVYLCASSAGRGSFSGNTIYFGEGSWLTVV.